The present T cell receptor (beta chain) was sequenced within a study of shared clonotypes between healthy human individuals. Study background: Each donor's CD4 naive and CD4 memory cells filled three plates apiece, CD8 naive two, and CD8 memory one.

Germline CDR1 reads SNHLY; CDR2 reads FYNNEI. Unmatched junction bases numbered 6, after V lost 1 base and J lost 15 bases. CDR3 length: 14 residues. A deep-level run was used for the assay. Genomic DNA belonging to each subset was distributed in equal measure over several immunoSEQ plates. Method: immunoSEQ multiplex PCR; TCRdb's copy keeps in-frame clones and lacks some. The sample includes a few million clones, around 95% of them seen just once. Note on this clone: Its target is not known.

Study outcomes and limitations: Naive subsets, compared against memory subsets, generally had larger estimated richness values.

The clonotype was recovered from a man aged 18-30 years in good health. The sequenced sample was naive CD4+ T cells sorted from blood. Described subset: CD45RA+ positively selected. The chain combines TRBV2 with TRBJ2-1, with TRBD2 matching over 13 bases. CDR3 in DNA: TGTGCCAGCAGTGAAGTGGGGACTAGCGGGGTGTCGTTCTTC. Protein product: CASSEVGTSGVSFF. The entire variable domain, with the rest obtained from reference TRBV2 and TRBJ2-1, is as follows: EPEVTQTPSHQVTQMGQEVILRCVPISNHLYFYWYRQILGQKVEFLVSFYNNEISEKSEIFDDQFSVERPDGSNFTLKIRSTKLEDSAMYFCASSEVGTSGVSFFGPGTRLTVL.